The 10 T cell receptor beta chains below all came from one sample that was sequenced in a study of control samples from healthy donors and cancer patients (dated by TCRdb to 2020 to 2022). The library was obtained by the immunoSEQ multiplex PCR assay. This is the immuneACCESS table as TCRdb keeps it, with only in-frame sequences that have V and J called. A part of the clones is gone; compared with another copy, unresolved V genes explain less than half, and the rest is unexplained. The sample table records some 130,000 clones; roughly 92% of these occur just once. The top ten clones comprise approximately 11% of the sample. The sequenced material came from blood. Receptors originate from a man younger than 40 in good health.

The chain links TRBV28 to TRBJ1-5; D unresolved. Germline CDR1 MDHEN, CDR2 SYDVKM. V gave up 6 bases and J gave up 4 bases, with 13 bases separating them. CDR3 size: 14 residues. The CDR3 DNA reads TGTGCCAGCAGGACTTGGGCCTCTAATCAGCCCCAGCATTTT. Translation gives CASRTWASNQPQHF.

The chain employs TRBV7-3 and TRBJ2-7, with D uncertain. CDR3 length equals 13 residues. V was cut by 2 bases and J by 0 bases, with 5 bases left in between. Germline lookup yields CDR1 SGHTA and CDR2 FQGTGA. The CDR3 reads CASSLGNSYEQYF. For the CDR3, the DNA is TGTGCCAGCAGCTTAGGTAACTCCTACGAGCAGTACTTC.

The chain combines TRBV9 with TRBJ2-3; no clear D gene. This CDR3 has 16 amino acids. CDR1 SGDLS and CDR2 YYNGEE come from the germline V gene. Deletions cut 1 base from V and 6 bases from J, with 18 bases between. The CDR3 DNA follows: TGTGCCAGCAGCGTAAGGGCCCGACCCAATACGGATACGCAGTATTTT. This gives the protein CASSVRARPNTDTQYF.

This clone was seen more than once but under ten times. The chain recombines TRBV12-3 or TRBV12-4 with TRBJ1-1; D not certain. This CDR3 is built from 11 residues. The V end was cut by 7 bases, the J end by 5 bases, with 8 bases between. CDR3 residues: CASTWRTEAFF. CDR3 nucleotide sequence: TGTGCCAGCACCTGGAGGACTGAAGCTTTCTTT.

V and J are TRBV12-3 or TRBV12-4 and TRBJ2-1; 7 bases agree with TRBD2. Trimming at V came to 6 bases and at J to 10 bases, leaving 3 bases not matched to a gene. The CDR3 is 11 amino acids. CDR3 residues: CASRRESEQFF. The CDR3 nucleotides are TGTGCCAGCAGGCGGGAGAGCGAGCAGTTCTTC.

V is TRBV5-1 and J is TRBJ2-7; 11 nucleotides match TRBD1. The CDR3 length is 15 residues. The J segment lost 3 bases and the V segment lost 2 bases, leaving 4 bases of the junction unmatched. CDR1 is SGHRS and CDR2 is YFSETQ in the germline V gene. CDR3 sequence: CASSLTGTGGYEQYF. The CDR3 DNA reads as TGCGCCAGCAGCTTAACCGGGACAGGGGGCTACGAGCAGTACTTC. Full variable domain (rest looked up from reference TRBV5-1 and TRBJ2-7): KAGVTQTPRYLIKTRGQQVTLSCSPISGHRSVSWYQQTPGQGLQFLFEYFSETQRNKGNFPGRFSGRQFSNSRSEMNVSTLELGDSALYLCASSLTGTGGYEQYFGPGTRLTVT.

V is TRBV7-8 and J is TRBJ2-7, with 8 bases matching TRBD2. The CDR3 extends over 16 amino acids. V lost 5 bases to trimming and J lost 7 bases; unmatched junction nucleotides: 16. Germline V lookup: CDR1 SGHVS, CDR2 FQNEAQ. The CDR3 DNA sequence: TGTGCCAGCAGCCGGTTCGAAGCGGGAGTCAGTCGGGAGCAGTACTTC. Translating gives CASSRFEAGVSREQYF.

The V gene is TRBV30, the J gene TRBJ1-6, with D perhaps matching TRBD1 (6 bases). Germline V gives CDR1 GTSNPN, CDR2 SVGIG (reference sequence). V was shortened by 0 bases and J by 6 bases, with 9 bases between the two germline ends. The CDR3 totals 14 residues. For the CDR3, the DNA is TGTGCCTGGAGTGTATCCAGGGGTAATTCACCCCTCCACTTT. It codes for CAWSVSRGNSPLHF.

The table lists this clone with a count of one. The chain is built from TRBV2 and TRBJ1-2, with D possibly being TRBD1 (5 bases). The CDR3 is made up of 15 amino acids. V gave up 7 bases and J gave up 3 bases, with 18 bases separating them. Germline CDR1 SNHLY, CDR2 FYNNEI. The CDR3 coding sequence is TGTGCCAGCATTGGAGGACAAGGGGACGACTATGGCTACACCTTC. It is translated as CASIGGQGDDYGYTF.

The chain has TRBV7-9 and TRBJ2-7, with D possibly matching TRBD1 (5 bases). Germline V gene lookup returns CDR1 SEHNR and CDR2 FQNEAQ (reference sequence). CDR3 length: 13 amino acids. Trimming cost V 4 bases and J 5 bases, with 12 bases left between them. CDR3 nucleotides: TGTGCCAGCAGCTCAACCCCAGGGAACGAGCAGTACTTC. This codes for CASSSTPGNEQYF.